This T cell receptor (beta chain) was identified during a study of cytomegalovirus exposure and HLA in healthy donors. Assay used: immunoSEQ multiplex PCR; TCRdb lists only in-frame clones, some missing. The sample lists 65,000 to 90,000 clones; roughly 90% were seen once. Separate from the 666-subject first cohort was the approximately 130-subject validation cohort, to which the donors belonged. The CDR3 runs to 18 residues. Unmatched junction bases numbered 19, after V lost 7 bases and J lost 7 bases. In germline, CDR1 is LNHDA, CDR2 SQIVND (reference sequence). The chain is built from TRBV19 and TRBJ1-6, with TRBD1 identical over 7 bases. The sequenced sample was PBMCs. This receptor was identified in a woman between 18 and 29 years old in good health and CMV-seropositive. The CDR3 loop reads CASTKGGGTGTENSPLHF. In DNA, the CDR3 is TGTGCCAGTACTAAAGGAGGGGGGACCGGGACAGAGAATTCACCCCTCCACTTT.